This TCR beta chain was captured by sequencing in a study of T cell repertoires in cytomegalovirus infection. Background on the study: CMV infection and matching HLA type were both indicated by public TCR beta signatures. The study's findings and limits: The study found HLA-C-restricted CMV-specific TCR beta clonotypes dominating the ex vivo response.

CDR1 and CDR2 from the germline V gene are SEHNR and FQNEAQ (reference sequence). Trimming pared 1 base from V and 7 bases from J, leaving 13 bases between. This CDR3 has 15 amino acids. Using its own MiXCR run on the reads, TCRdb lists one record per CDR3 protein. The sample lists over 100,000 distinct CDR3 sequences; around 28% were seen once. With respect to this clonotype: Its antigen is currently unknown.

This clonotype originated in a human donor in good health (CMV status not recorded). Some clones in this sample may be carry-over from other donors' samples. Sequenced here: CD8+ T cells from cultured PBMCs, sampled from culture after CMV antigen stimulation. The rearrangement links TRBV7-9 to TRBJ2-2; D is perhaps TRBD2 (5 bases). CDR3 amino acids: CASSLVRGDGGELFF. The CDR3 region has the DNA TGTGCCAGCAGCTTAGTTCGGGGAGATGGCGGGGAGCTGTTTTTT.